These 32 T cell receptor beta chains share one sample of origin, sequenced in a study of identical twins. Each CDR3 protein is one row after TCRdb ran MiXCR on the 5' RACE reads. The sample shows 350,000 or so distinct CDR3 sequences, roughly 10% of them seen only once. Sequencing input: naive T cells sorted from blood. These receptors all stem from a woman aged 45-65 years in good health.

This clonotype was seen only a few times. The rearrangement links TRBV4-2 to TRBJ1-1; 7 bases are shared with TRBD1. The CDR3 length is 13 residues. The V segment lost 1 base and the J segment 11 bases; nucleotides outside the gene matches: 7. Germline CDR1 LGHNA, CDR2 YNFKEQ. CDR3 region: CASSQGGGEDAFF. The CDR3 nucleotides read TGTGCCAGCAGCCAAGGAGGGGGCGAAGACGCTTTCTTT.

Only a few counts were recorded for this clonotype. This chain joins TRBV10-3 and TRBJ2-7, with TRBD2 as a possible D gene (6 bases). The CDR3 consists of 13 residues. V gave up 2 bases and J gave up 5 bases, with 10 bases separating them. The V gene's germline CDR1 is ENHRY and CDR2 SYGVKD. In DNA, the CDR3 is TGTGCCATCAGTGAGGGCAGGGAGGACGAGCAGTACGTC. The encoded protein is CAISEGREDEQYV.

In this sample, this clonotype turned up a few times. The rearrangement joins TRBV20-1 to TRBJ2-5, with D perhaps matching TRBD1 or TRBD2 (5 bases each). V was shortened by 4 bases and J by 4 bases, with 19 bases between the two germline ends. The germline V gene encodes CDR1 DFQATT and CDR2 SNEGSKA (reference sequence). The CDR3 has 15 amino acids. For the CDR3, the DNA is TGCAGTGCTACCTCCGGGACCGAGCTAAGAGAGACCCAGTACTTC. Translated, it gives CSATSGTELRETQYF.

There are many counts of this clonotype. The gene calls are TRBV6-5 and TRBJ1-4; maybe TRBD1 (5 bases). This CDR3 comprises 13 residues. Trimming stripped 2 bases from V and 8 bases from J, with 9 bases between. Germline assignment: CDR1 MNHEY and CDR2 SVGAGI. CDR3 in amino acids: CASSYRGEEKLFF. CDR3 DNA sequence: TGTGCCAGCAGTTACAGGGGTGAAGAAAAACTGTTTTTT.

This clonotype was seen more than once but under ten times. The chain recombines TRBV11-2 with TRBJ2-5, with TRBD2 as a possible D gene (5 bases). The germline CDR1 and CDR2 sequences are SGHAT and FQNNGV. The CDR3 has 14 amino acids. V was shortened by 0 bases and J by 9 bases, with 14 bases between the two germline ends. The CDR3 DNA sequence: TGTGCCAGCAGCTTAGAAGGCCCTAGAGCGGCCCAGTACTTC. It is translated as CASSLEGPRAAQYF.

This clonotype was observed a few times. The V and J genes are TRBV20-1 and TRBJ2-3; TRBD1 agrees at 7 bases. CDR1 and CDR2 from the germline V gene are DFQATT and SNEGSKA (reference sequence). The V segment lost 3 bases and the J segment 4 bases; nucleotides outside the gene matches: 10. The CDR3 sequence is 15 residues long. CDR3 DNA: TGCAGTGCTAGCCAGGGACAGCTCCCCCCAGATACGCAGTATTTT. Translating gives CSASQGQLPPDTQYF.

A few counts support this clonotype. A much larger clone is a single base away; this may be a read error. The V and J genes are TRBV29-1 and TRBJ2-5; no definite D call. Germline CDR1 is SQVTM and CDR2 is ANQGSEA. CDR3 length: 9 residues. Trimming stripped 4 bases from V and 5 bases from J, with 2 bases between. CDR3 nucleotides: TGCAGCGTTGCGGAGACCCAGTACTTC. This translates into CSVAETQYF.

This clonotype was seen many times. CDR3 loop: CSARAGLETGELFF. Written as DNA, the CDR3 is TGCAGTGCTAGAGCTGGACTAGAAACCGGGGAGCTGTTTTTT. V gene TRBV20-1 combines with J gene TRBJ2-2, with 7 bases identical to TRBD2. V dropped 1 base and J dropped 5; count of bases not matched to a gene: 4. The CDR3 runs to 14 residues. CDR1 and CDR2 (germline): DFQATT, SNEGSKA (reference sequence).

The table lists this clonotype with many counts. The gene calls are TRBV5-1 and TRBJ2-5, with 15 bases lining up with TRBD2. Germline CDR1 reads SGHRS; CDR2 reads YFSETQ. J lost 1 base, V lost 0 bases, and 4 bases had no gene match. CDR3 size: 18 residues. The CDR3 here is CASSLDGLAGGGQETQYF. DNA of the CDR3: TGCGCCAGCAGCTTGGACGGACTAGCGGGAGGGGGCCAAGAGACCCAGTACTTC.

CDR3 in amino acids: CASTRGGAPAKNIQYF. The DNA of the CDR3 is TGTGCCAGCACTCGGGGGGGGGCACCAGCCAAAAACATTCAGTACTTC. The genes are TRBV6-1 and TRBJ2-4; 8 bases are shared with TRBD2. J lost 0 bases, V lost 7 bases, and 8 bases had no gene match. The CDR3 totals 16 residues. The V gene's germline CDR1 is MNHNS and CDR2 SASEGT.

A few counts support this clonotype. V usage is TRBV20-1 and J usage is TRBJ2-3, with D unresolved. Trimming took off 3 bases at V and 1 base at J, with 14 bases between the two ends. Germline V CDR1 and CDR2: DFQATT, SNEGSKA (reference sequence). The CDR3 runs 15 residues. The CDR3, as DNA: TGCAGTGCTAGCCCCCTCACTGGACGCACAGATACGCAGTATTTT. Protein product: CSASPLTGRTDTQYF.

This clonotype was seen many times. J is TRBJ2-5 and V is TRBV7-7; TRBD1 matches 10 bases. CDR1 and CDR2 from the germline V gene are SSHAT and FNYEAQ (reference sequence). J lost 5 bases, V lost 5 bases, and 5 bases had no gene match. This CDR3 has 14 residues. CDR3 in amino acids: CASSTDRGQETQYF. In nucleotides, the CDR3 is TGTGCCAGCAGCACAGACAGGGGGCAGGAGACCCAGTACTTC.

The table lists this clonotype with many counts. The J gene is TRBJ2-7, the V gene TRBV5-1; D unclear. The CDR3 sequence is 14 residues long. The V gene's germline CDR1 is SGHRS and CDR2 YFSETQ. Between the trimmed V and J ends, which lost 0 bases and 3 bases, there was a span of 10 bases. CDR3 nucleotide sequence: TGCGCCAGCAGCTTGGGGGATTGGAACTACGAGCAGTACTTC. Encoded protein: CASSLGDWNYEQYF.

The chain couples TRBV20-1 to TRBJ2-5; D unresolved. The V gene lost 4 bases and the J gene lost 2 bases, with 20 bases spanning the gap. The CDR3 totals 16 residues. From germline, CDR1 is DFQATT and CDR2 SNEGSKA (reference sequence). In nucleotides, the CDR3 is TGCAGTGCTAAAAGTATAGTGGCAACCTTACAAGAGACCCAGTACTTC. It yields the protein CSAKSIVATLQETQYF.

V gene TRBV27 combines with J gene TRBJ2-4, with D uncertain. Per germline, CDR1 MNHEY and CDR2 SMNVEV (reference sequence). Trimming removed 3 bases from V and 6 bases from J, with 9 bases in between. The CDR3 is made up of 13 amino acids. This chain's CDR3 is CASSFGFRNIQYF. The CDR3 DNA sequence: TGTGCCAGCAGTTTCGGTTTCAGAAACATTCAGTACTTC.

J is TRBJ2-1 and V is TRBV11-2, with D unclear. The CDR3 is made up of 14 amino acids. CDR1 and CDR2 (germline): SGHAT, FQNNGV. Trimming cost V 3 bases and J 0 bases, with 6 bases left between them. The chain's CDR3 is CASSFWASYNEQFF. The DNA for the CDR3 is TGTGCCAGCAGCTTTTGGGCCTCCTACAATGAGCAGTTCTTC.

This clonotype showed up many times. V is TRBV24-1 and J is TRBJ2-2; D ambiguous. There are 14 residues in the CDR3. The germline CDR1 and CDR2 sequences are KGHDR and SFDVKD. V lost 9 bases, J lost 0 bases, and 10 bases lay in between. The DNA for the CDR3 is TGTGCCACCTCCCCTGCCGCGAACACCGGGGAGCTGTTTTTT. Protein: CATSPAANTGELFF.

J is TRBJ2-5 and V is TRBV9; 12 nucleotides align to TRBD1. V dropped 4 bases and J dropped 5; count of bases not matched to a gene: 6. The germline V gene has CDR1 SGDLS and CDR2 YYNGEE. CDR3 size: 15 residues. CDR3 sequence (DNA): TGTGCCAGCAGCACAAGGGACAGGGGGCGGGAGACCCAGTACTTC. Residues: CASSTRDRGRETQYF.

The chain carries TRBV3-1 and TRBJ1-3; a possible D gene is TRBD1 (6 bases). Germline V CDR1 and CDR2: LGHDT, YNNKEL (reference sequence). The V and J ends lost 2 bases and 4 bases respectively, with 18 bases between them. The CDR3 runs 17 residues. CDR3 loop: CASSQLLGHLTGNTIYF. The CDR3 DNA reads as TGTGCCAGCAGCCAACTCCTGGGACATCTGACGGGAAACACCATATATTTT.

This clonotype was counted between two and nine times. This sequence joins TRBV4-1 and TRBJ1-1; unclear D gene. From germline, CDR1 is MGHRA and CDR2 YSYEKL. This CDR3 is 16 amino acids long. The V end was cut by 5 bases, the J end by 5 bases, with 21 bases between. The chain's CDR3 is CASSWRPDLAGTEAFF. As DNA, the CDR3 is TGCGCCAGCAGCTGGCGACCAGATTTGGCTGGGACTGAAGCTTTCTTT.

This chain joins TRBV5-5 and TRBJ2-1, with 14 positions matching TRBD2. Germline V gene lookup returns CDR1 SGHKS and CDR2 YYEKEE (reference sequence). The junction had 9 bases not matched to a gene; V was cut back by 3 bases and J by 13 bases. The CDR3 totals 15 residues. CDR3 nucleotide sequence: TGTGCCAGCAGCTCGTTCGGGACTAGCGGGAGCGAACAGTTCTTC. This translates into CASSSFGTSGSEQFF.

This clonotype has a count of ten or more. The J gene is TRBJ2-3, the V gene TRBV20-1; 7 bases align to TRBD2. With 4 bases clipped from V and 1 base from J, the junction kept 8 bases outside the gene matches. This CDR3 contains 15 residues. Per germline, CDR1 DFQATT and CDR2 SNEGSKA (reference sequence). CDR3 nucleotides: TGCAGTGCTAAGCCCCTAGCGGTCGGCACAGATACGCAGTATTTT. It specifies CSAKPLAVGTDTQYF.

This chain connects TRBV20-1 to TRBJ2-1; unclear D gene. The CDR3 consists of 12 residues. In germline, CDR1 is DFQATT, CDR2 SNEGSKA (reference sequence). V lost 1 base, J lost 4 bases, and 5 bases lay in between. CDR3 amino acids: CSARVTYNEQFF. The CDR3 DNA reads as TGCAGTGCTAGAGTTACATACAATGAGCAGTTCTTC.

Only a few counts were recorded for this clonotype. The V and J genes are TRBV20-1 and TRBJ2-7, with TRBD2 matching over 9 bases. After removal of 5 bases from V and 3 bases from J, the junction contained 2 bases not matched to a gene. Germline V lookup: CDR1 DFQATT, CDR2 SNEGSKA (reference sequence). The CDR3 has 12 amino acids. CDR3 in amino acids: CSAERGDYEQYF. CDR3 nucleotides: TGCAGTGCTGAGCGGGGGGACTACGAGCAGTACTTC.

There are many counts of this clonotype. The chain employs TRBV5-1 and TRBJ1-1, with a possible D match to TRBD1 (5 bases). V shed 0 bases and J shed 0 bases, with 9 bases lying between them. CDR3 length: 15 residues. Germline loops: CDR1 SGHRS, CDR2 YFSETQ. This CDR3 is CASSLAGAMNTEAFF. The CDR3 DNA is TGCGCCAGCAGCTTGGCCGGGGCCATGAACACTGAAGCTTTCTTT.

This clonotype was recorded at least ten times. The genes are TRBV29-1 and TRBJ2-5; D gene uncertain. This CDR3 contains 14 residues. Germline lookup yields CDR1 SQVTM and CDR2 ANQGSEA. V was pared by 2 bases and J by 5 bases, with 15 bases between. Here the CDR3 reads CSVETGPGWETQYF. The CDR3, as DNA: TGCAGCGTTGAAACGGGTCCCGGGTGGGAGACCCAGTACTTC.

CDR3 protein: CASSLAGPGSVQYF. The DNA for the CDR3 is TGTGCCAGCAGTTTGGCCGGGCCCGGGAGCGTCCAGTACTTC. The chain recombines TRBV12-3 or TRBV12-4 with TRBJ2-5, with D tentatively TRBD2 (6 bases). Trimming pared 3 bases from V and 10 bases from J, leaving 18 bases between. This CDR3 has 14 residues.

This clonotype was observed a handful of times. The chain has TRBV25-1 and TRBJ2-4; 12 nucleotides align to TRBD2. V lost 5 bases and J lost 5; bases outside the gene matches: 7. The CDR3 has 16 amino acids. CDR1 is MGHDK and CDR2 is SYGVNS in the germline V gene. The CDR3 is CASSSASGREENIQYF. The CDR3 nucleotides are TGTGCCAGCAGTTCTGCTAGCGGGAGGGAGGAAAACATTCAGTACTTC.

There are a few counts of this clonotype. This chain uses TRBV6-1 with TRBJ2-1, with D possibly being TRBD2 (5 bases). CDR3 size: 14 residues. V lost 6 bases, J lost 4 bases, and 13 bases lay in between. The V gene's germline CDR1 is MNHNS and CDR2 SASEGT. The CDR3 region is CASRTIARYNEQFF. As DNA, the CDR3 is TGTGCCAGCAGGACTATCGCTAGATACAATGAGCAGTTCTTC.

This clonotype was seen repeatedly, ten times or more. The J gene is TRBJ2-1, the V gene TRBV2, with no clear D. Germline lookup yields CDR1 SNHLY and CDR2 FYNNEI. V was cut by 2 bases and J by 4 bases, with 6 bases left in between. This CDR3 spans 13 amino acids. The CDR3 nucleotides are TGTGCCAGCAGTGAAAGGGTTTACAATGAGCAGTTCTTC. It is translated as CASSERVYNEQFF.

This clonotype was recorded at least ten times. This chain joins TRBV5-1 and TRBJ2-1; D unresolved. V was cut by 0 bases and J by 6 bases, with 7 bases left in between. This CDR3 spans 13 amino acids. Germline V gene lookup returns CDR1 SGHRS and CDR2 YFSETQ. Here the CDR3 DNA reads TGCGCCAGCAGCTTGGCGCTAGTCAATGAGCAGTTCTTC. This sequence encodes CASSLALVNEQFF.

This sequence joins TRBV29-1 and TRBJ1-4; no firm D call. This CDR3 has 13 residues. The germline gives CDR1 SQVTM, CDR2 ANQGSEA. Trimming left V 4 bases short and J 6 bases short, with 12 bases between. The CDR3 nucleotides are TGCAGCGTTGTGGCCCCTGGGCATGAAAAACTGTTTTTT. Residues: CSVVAPGHEKLFF.